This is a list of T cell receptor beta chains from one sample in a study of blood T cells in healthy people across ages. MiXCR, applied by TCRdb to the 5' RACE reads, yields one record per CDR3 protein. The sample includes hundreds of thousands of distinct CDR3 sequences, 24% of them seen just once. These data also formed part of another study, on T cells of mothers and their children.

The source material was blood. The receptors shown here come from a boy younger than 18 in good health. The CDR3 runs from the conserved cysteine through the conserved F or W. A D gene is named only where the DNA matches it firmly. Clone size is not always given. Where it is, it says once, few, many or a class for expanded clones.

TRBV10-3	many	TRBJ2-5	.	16	TGTGCCATCGGACGGGTGACTAGGGGTCTGGAAGAGACCCAGTACTTC	CAIGRVTRGLEETQYF
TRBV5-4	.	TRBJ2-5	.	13	TGTGCCAGCAGCTTACAGGGAGGCCTAGAGCAGTCCTTC	CASSLQGGLEQSF
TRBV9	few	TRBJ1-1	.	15	TGTGCCGGCAGCACCCGGCCCACTCAGGACACTGAAGCTTTCTTT	CAGSTRPTQDTEAFF
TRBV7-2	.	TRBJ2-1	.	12	TGTGCCAGCAGCTACGGGAGCTATGAGCAGTTCTTC	CASSYGSYEQFF
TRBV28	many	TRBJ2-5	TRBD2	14	TGTGCCAGCAGTTTTCGGGCGGGACTAGAGGTTTCGTTCTTC	CASSFRAGLEVSFF
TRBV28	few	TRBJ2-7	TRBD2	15	TGTGCCAGCGGAACTAGCGGGAGGGTCTCCTACGAGCAGTACTTC	CASGTSGRVSYEQYF
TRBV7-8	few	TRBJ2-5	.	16	TGTGCCAGCAGACCCGTCCGGGACCAATTGGGAGAGACCCAGTACTTC	CASRPVRDQLGETQYF
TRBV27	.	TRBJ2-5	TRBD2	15	TGTGCCAGCAGTTCGAGACGACTAGCTCAAGAGACCCAGTACTTC	CASSSRRLAQETQYF
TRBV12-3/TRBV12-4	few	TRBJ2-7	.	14	TGTGCCAGCAGTTTCGGGGGACATTCCTACGAGCAGTACTTC	CASSFGGHSYEQYF
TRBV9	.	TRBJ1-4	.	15	TGTGCCAGCAGCGTAGCTGAGGGGAGCGGTGAAAAACTGTTTTTT	CASSVAEGSGEKLFF
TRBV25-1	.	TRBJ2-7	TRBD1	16	TGTGCCAGCAGTGGCCGGACAGGGTTAAATTCTTACGAGCAGTACTTC	CASSGRTGLNSYEQYF
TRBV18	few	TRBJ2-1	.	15	TGTGCCAGCTCACCACCCCAGGGGATGAACAATGAGCAGTTCTTC	CASSPPQGMNNEQFF
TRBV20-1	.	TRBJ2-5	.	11	TGCAGTGCTAGAGTTTCGGAGACCCAGTACTTC	CSARVSETQYF
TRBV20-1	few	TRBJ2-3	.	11	TGCAGTACTTACACCGCAGATACGCAGTATTTT	CSTYTADTQYF
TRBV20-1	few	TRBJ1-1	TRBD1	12	TGCAGTGCTAAACAGGGGGACACTGAAGCTTCCTTT	CSAKQGDTEASF
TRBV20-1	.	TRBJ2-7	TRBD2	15	TGCAGTGCTAGTGGTCTGACTAGCGGGAGCTACGAGCAGTACTTC	CSASGLTSGSYEQYF
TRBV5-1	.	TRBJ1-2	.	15	TGCGCCAGCCACCTGGGGGGCAGAGAATCTTATGGCTACACCTTC	CASHLGGRESYGYTF
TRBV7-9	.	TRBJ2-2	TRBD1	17	TGTGCCAGCAGCTCAACCTTACAGGGGGAGGACACCGGGGAGCTGTTTTTT	CASSSTLQGEDTGELFF
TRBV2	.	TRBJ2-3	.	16	TGTGCCAGCAGTGAAAAGGATTGGGGGCCGCCGGATACGCAGTATTTT	CASSEKDWGPPDTQYF
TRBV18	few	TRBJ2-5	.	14	TGTGCCAGCTCACCACCGGGTCAGAGGGAGACCCAGTACTTC	CASSPPGQRETQYF
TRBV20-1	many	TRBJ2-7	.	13	TGCAGCGCTCGCGGGGGCTCCTCCTACGAGCAGTACTTC	CSARGGSSYEQYF
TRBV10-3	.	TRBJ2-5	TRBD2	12	TGTGCCATCAGAAGCGGGGAAGAGACCCAGTACTTC	CAIRSGEETQYF
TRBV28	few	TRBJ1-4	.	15	TGTGCCAGCAGTAGTCTGACGACGACTAATGAAAAACTGTTTTTT	CASSSLTTTNEKLFF
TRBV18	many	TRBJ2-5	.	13	TGTGCCAGCTCACCACCTTCGGGAGAGACCCAGTACTTC	CASSPPSGETQYF
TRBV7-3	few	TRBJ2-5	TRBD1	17	TGTGCCAGCAGCTTAACGTGTGACAGGGGGTACCAAGAGACCCAGTACTTC	CASSLTCDRGYQETQYF
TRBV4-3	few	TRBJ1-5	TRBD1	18	TGCGCCAGCAGCCAAGACGGGACAGGTTCCCTTAGCAATCAGCCCCAGCATTTT	CASSQDGTGSLSNQPQHF
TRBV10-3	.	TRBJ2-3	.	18	TGTGCCATCAGTGAGTCTGGCGGGGTCGACCTCGGTTCAGATACGCAGTATTTT	CAISESGGVDLGSDTQYF
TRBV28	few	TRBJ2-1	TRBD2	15	TGTGCCAGCAGCGCAGGGACTAGCGGGTGGAATGAGCAGTTCTTC	CASSAGTSGWNEQFF
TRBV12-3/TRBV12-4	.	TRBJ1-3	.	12	TGTGCCAGCAGTATCTCCGGAAACACCATATATTTT	CASSISGNTIYF
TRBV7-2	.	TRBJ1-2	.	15	TGTGCCAGCAGCTTAGAAATTTCTGGGGGCTATGGCTACACCTTC	CASSLEISGGYGYTF
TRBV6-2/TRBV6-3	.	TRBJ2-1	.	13	TGTGCCAGTTCGGGAGCCCCCTACAATGAGCAGTTCTTC	CASSGAPYNEQFF
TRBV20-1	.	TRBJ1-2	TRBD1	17	TGCAGTGCTGACCAAACAGTTAACAGGGGAGCTAACTATGGCTACACCTTC	CSADQTVNRGANYGYTF
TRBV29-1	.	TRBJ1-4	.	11	TGCAGCGTTTCAACTAATGAAAAACTGTTTTTT	CSVSTNEKLFF
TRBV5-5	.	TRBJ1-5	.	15	TGTGCCAGCAGCTTGTTGGACGGAGGACATCAGCCCCAGCATTTT	CASSLLDGGHQPQHF
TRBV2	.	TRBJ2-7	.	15	TGTGCCAGCAGAGAGGAGACAGTCCCGACCTACGAGCAGTACTTC	CASREETVPTYEQYF
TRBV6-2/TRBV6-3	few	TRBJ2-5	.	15	TGTGCCACCAATTCCCTAGGGACAAATCAAGAGACCCAGTACTTC	CATNSLGTNQETQYF
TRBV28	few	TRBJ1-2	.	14	TGTGCCAGCAGTCCTATTAGGGGCGGCTATGGCTACACCTTC	CASSPIRGGYGYTF
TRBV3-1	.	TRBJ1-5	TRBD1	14	TGTGCCAGCAGCCAGAAACAGGGGGTCCAGCCCCAGCATTTT	CASSQKQGVQPQHF
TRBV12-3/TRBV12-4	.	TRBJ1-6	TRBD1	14	TGTGCCAGCAATCCGGGACAGGGTTTTTCACCCCTCCACTTT	CASNPGQGFSPLHF
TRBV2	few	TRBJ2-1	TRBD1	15	TGTGCCAGCAGGGAGGACAGGGGCCCTTTAAGAGAGCAGTTCTTC	CASREDRGPLREQFF
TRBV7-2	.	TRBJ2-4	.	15	TGTGCCAGCAGCTTAGCGCTTGGGGGGCAAAACATTCAGTACTTC	CASSLALGGQNIQYF
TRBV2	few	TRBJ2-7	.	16	TGTGCCAGCAGGGAACCTCTCCGCGCCAGACTCTACGAGCAGTACTTC	CASREPLRARLYEQYF
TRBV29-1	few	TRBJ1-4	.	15	TGCAGCGTTGAAAAATTCCAGGGACCTAATGAAAAACTGTTTTTT	CSVEKFQGPNEKLFF
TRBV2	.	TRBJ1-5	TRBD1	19	TGTGCCAGCAGTGAAGGGGGGACAGGGGGATTCTATAGCAATCAGCCCCAGCATTTT	CASSEGGTGGFYSNQPQHF
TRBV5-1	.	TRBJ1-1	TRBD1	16	TGCGCCAGCAGCTCAGACAGGGCTGCAATGAACACTGAAGCTTTCTTT	CASSSDRAAMNTEAFF